The clone carrying this TCR beta chain was recorded only once. Measured with immunoSEQ multiplex PCR; TCRdb has only the in-frame clones, and not every one. Of roughly 250,000 clones in the sample, nearly 90% were seen once. These data belong to a study of cytomegalovirus exposure and HLA in healthy donors. The V end lost 0 bases, the J end lost 5 bases, and 9 bases lay between the germline ends. Germline V gene data show CDR1 as SGHRS and CDR2 as YFSETQ. The CDR3 runs to 14 residues. The receptor was derived from a woman in her late teens or twenties in good health and CMV-seronegative. The V and J genes are TRBV5-1 and TRBJ2-1; tentative D call: TRBD2 (5 bases). Sample: PBMCs. CDR3 bases: TGCGCCAGCAGCTTGGGGACGGAGGACAATGAGCAGTTCTTC. This sequence encodes CASSLGTEDNEQFF.